The T cell receptor beta chain described here comes from a study of blood T cells in healthy people across ages. The CDR3 runs to 13 residues. V shed 3 bases, J shed 8 bases, and the junction held 7 bases outside the gene matches. The V gene's germline CDR1 is SQVTM and CDR2 ANQGSEA. This clonotype has a count of ten or more. Combining a sample-barcoded 5' primer with a J-beta primer mix, a second PCR ran for roughly 6 to 11 cycles. Through a template-switch adaptor with 12 random nucleotides, each cDNA molecule received a tag. TCRdb analysed the 5' RACE reads with MiXCR anew, one entry per CDR3 protein. The sample lists 590,000 or so distinct CDR3 sequences; approximately 30% were seen once.

This TCR came from a woman older than 75 in good health. The rearrangement uses TRBV29-1 and TRBJ1-2; TRBD1 aligns across 9 bases. The sample consisted of blood. The chain's CDR3 is CSVDDRGSGGYTF. In DNA form, the CDR3 reads TGCAGCGTTGATGACAGGGGGAGTGGGGGCTACACCTTC.